Listed below are T cell receptor beta chains from one sample, sequenced in a study of EBV T-cell therapy then PD-1 blockade in nasopharyngeal carcinoma. Measured with immunoSEQ multiplex PCR; TCRdb has only the in-frame clones, and not every one. The sample has about 22,000 clones; under 90% are singletons. These receptors are not linked to any known antigen. The material was CD8+ T cells from blood, obtained at day -245 from a patient whose treatment included autologous EBV-specific T cells and nivolumab. Source of these receptors: a man in his forties with nasopharyngeal carcinoma. Both conserved end residues are trimmed from each CDR3. A D gene is named only where the DNA matches it firmly.

d_gene: NA; j_gene: TRBJ2-7; v_gene: TRBV7-9; len: 10; CDR3aa: ASSLVTYEQY
d_gene: NA; j_gene: TRBJ1-1; v_gene: TRBV7-2; len: 15; CDR3aa: ASSLGVYDHMNTEAF
d_gene: NA; j_gene: TRBJ2-7; v_gene: TRBV28; len: 12; CDR3aa: ASSGRTGSYEQY
d_gene: NA; j_gene: TRBJ2-3; v_gene: TRBV5-1; len: 12; CDR3aa: ASKIQEGIDTQY
d_gene: NA; j_gene: TRBJ1-2; v_gene: TRBV9; len: 13; CDR3aa: ASSVNRQANYGYT
d_gene: NA; j_gene: TRBJ1-2; v_gene: TRBV13; len: 10; CDR3aa: AAESFGDGYT
d_gene: TRBD2; j_gene: TRBJ2-3; v_gene: TRBV6-4; len: 11; CDR3aa: ASSGGATDTQY
d_gene: TRBD1; j_gene: TRBJ2-7; v_gene: TRBV6-5; len: 13; CDR3aa: ASSYGTAQTYEQY
d_gene: NA; j_gene: TRBJ1-2; v_gene: TRBV4-3; len: 12; CDR3aa: ASSQDIGPYGYT
d_gene: NA; j_gene: TRBJ2-3; v_gene: TRBV28; len: 11; CDR3aa: ASSHGPTDTQY
d_gene: NA; j_gene: TRBJ1-3; v_gene: TRBV6-2/TRBV6-3; len: 14; CDR3aa: ASSYSQPPTGNTIY
d_gene: NA; j_gene: TRBJ2-3; v_gene: TRBV6-5; len: 13; CDR3aa: ASNLEAGSTDTQY
d_gene: TRBD1; j_gene: TRBJ1-1; v_gene: TRBV27; len: 13; CDR3aa: ASSLSMTGATEAF
d_gene: NA; j_gene: TRBJ1-1; v_gene: TRBV28; len: 11; CDR3aa: ASSLGRTTEAF
d_gene: TRBD2; j_gene: TRBJ2-5; v_gene: TRBV30; len: 14; CDR3aa: AWSPSGGALGETQY
d_gene: NA; j_gene: TRBJ2-7; v_gene: TRBV5-4; len: 13; CDR3aa: ASSHKRDRYWEQY
d_gene: NA; j_gene: TRBJ1-2; v_gene: TRBV4-3; len: 9; CDR3aa: ASSQDGGYT
d_gene: NA; j_gene: TRBJ1-5; v_gene: TRBV6-5; len: 10; CDR3aa: ASSIVGGIQH
d_gene: NA; j_gene: TRBJ1-1; v_gene: TRBV6-2/TRBV6-3; len: 14; CDR3aa: ASSPTSARQNTEAF
d_gene: TRBD1; j_gene: TRBJ2-1; v_gene: TRBV27; len: 13; CDR3aa: ASSRQGGIYNEQF
d_gene: TRBD1; j_gene: TRBJ2-3; v_gene: TRBV27; len: 13; CDR3aa: ASRRTGGGFDTQY
d_gene: TRBD1; j_gene: TRBJ1-1; v_gene: TRBV9; len: 14; CDR3aa: ASSAVTGIMNTEAF
d_gene: NA; j_gene: TRBJ2-5; v_gene: TRBV6-2/TRBV6-3; len: 17; CDR3aa: ASSYSRNDHRAAWETQY
d_gene: NA; j_gene: TRBJ1-5; v_gene: TRBV24-1; len: 13; CDR3aa: ATSEKGQGNQPQH
d_gene: NA; j_gene: TRBJ1-1; v_gene: TRBV2; len: 11; CDR3aa: ASSPEGNTEAF
d_gene: TRBD1; j_gene: TRBJ2-7; v_gene: TRBV2; len: 14; CDR3aa: ASSGPGTGASYEQY
d_gene: NA; j_gene: TRBJ2-1; v_gene: TRBV5-1; len: 11; CDR3aa: ATRDISYNEQF
d_gene: NA; j_gene: TRBJ1-1; v_gene: TRBV27; len: 11; CDR3aa: ASSLDQYTEAF
d_gene: NA; j_gene: TRBJ1-4; v_gene: TRBV9; len: 12; CDR3aa: ASSAENLDEKLF
d_gene: NA; j_gene: TRBJ2-4; v_gene: TRBV4-1; len: 12; CDR3aa: ASSALLIPNIQY
d_gene: NA; j_gene: TRBJ2-7; v_gene: TRBV28; len: 12; CDR3aa: ASSPLKGFYEQY
d_gene: NA; j_gene: TRBJ2-3; v_gene: TRBV9; len: 15; CDR3aa: ASSVVPVWRNTDTQY
d_gene: TRBD1; j_gene: TRBJ2-7; v_gene: TRBV2; len: 14; CDR3aa: ASSEQPGQGLYEQY
d_gene: TRBD2; j_gene: TRBJ2-3; v_gene: TRBV6-2/TRBV6-3; len: 13; CDR3aa: ASSLAGGGADTQY
d_gene: TRBD1; j_gene: TRBJ1-2; v_gene: TRBV9; len: 12; CDR3aa: ASSGRQGAYGYT
d_gene: NA; j_gene: TRBJ1-1; v_gene: TRBV30; len: 13; CDR3aa: AWSLSSSPNTEAF
d_gene: NA; j_gene: TRBJ2-5; v_gene: TRBV7-9; len: 14; CDR3aa: ASSLAQTWYQETQY
d_gene: NA; j_gene: TRBJ2-1; v_gene: TRBV28; len: 18; CDR3aa: ASSFLEGETVSLLWNEQF
d_gene: NA; j_gene: TRBJ2-5; v_gene: TRBV15; len: 14; CDR3aa: ATSRGQGLSPETQY
d_gene: TRBD1; j_gene: TRBJ2-7; v_gene: TRBV5-1; len: 11; CDR3aa: ASSSGTGYEQY
d_gene: NA; j_gene: TRBJ2-7; v_gene: TRBV4-3; len: 13; CDR3aa: ASSQERVGFYEQY
d_gene: TRBD1; j_gene: TRBJ1-1; v_gene: TRBV6-6; len: 13; CDR3aa: ASRYPGTGHTEAF
d_gene: NA; j_gene: TRBJ2-3; v_gene: TRBV4-1; len: 11; CDR3aa: ASSQGGPDTQY
d_gene: TRBD2; j_gene: TRBJ2-3; v_gene: TRBV3-1/TRBV3-2; len: 17; CDR3aa: ASSQEPHRPSGSTDTQY
d_gene: NA; j_gene: TRBJ1-2; v_gene: TRBV3-1/TRBV3-2; len: 11; CDR3aa: ASSQDLGSGYT
d_gene: TRBD1; j_gene: TRBJ2-5; v_gene: TRBV28; len: 12; CDR3aa: ASSTGQGAETQY
d_gene: TRBD1; j_gene: TRBJ2-7; v_gene: TRBV4-3; len: 15; CDR3aa: ASSQVVRTGDFHEQY
d_gene: NA; j_gene: TRBJ2-5; v_gene: TRBV7-8; len: 12; CDR3aa: ASSLEAHQETQY
d_gene: NA; j_gene: TRBJ1-3; v_gene: TRBV7-8; len: 14; CDR3aa: ASSNRASTGGNTIY
d_gene: NA; j_gene: TRBJ1-1; v_gene: TRBV15; len: 13; CDR3aa: ATSRSTGVNTEAF
d_gene: NA; j_gene: TRBJ1-6; v_gene: TRBV9; len: 15; CDR3aa: ASSVAGLSRGNSPLH
d_gene: TRBD1; j_gene: TRBJ2-3; v_gene: TRBV6-4; len: 13; CDR3aa: ASSAGTGGTDTQY
d_gene: NA; j_gene: TRBJ1-5; v_gene: TRBV19; len: 13; CDR3aa: ASSIDRGSNQPQH
d_gene: TRBD1; j_gene: TRBJ1-1; v_gene: TRBV7-8; len: 16; CDR3aa: ASSLEAVGTERNTEAF
d_gene: NA; j_gene: TRBJ2-3; v_gene: TRBV4-3; len: 14; CDR3aa: ASSQFGGQEGDTQY
d_gene: TRBD1; j_gene: TRBJ2-7; v_gene: TRBV29-1; len: 13; CDR3aa: SVLWGQASSYEQY
d_gene: NA; j_gene: TRBJ1-1; v_gene: TRBV4-2; len: 14; CDR3aa: ASSQTERGTNTEAF
d_gene: TRBD2; j_gene: TRBJ2-2; v_gene: TRBV7-8; len: 15; CDR3aa: ASSPLRGGSYTGELF
d_gene: TRBD1; j_gene: TRBJ2-7; v_gene: TRBV7-2; len: 13; CDR3aa: ASSSRSRGSDEQY